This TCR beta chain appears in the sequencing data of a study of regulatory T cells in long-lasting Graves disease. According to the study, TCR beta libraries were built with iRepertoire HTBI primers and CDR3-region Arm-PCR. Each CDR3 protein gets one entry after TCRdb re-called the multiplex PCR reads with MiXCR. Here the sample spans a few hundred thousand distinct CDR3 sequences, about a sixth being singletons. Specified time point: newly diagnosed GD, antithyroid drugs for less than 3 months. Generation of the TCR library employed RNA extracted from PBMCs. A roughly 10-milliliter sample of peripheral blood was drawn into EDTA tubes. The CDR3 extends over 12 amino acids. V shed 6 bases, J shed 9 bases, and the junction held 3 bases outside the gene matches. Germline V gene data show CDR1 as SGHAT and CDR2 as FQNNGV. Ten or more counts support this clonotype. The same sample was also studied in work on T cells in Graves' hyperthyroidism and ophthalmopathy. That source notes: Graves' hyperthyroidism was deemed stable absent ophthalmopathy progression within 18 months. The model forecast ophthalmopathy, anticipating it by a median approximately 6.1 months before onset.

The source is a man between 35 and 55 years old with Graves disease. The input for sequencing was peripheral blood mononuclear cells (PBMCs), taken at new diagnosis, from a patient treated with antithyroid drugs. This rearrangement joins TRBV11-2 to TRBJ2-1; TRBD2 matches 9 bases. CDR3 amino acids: CASRGLAREQFF. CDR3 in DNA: TGTGCCAGCAGGGGACTAGCACGTGAGCAGTTCTTC.